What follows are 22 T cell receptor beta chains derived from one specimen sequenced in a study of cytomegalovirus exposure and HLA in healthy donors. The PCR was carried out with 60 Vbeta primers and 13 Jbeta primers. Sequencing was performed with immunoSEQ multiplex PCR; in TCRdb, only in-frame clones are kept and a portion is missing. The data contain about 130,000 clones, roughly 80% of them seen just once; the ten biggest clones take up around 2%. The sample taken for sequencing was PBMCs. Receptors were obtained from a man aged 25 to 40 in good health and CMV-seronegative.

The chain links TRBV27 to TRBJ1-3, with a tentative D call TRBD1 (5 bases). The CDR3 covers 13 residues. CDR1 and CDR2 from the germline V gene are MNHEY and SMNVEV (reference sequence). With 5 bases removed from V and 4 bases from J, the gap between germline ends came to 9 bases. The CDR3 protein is CASSPRTGNTIYF. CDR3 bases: TGTGCCAGCAGTCCCAGGACAGGAAACACCATATATTTT.

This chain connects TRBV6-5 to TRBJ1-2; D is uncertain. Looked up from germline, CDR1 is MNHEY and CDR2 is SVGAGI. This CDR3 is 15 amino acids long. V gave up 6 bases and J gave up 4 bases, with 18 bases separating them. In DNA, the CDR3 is TGTGCCAGCAGCTACCGCCACAGCCTACTCTATGGCTACACCTTC. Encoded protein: CASSYRHSLLYGYTF.

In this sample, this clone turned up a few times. The CDR3 sequence is CASSEVARGRSGYTF. The CDR3, as DNA: TGTGCCAGCAGTGAAGTCGCCAGGGGGCGGTCGGGCTACACCTTC. The J gene is TRBJ1-2, the V gene TRBV6-1, with TRBD1 matching over 8 bases. This CDR3 comprises 15 residues. Germline lookup yields CDR1 MNHNS and CDR2 SASEGT. V lost 1 base, J lost 8 bases, and 9 bases stayed unmatched.

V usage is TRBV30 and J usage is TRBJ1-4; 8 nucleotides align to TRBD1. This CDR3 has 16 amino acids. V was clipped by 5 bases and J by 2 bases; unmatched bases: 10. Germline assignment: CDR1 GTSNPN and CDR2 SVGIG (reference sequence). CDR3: CAWQTPDRGTNEKLFF. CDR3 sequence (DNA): TGTGCCTGGCAAACCCCCGACAGGGGTACTAATGAAAAACTGTTTTTT.

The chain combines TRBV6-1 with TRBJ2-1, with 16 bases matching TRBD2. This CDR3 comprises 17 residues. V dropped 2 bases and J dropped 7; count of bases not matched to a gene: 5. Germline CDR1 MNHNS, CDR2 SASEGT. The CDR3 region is CASSEMGLAGGRNEQFF. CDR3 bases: TGTGCCAGCAGTGAAATGGGACTAGCGGGAGGGCGGAATGAGCAGTTCTTC.

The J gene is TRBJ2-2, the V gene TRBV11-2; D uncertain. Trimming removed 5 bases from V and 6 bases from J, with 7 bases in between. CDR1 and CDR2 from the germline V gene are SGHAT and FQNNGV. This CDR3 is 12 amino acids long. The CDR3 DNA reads TGTGCCAGCAGCGTCTTTTCCGGGGAGCTGTTTTTT. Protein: CASSVFSGELFF.

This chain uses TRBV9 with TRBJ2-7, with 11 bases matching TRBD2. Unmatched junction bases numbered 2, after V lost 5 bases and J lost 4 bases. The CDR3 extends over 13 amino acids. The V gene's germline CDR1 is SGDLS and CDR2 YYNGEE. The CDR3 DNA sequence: TGTGCCAGCAGTAGCGGGAGGGAATACGAGCAGTACTTC. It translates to CASSSGREYEQYF.

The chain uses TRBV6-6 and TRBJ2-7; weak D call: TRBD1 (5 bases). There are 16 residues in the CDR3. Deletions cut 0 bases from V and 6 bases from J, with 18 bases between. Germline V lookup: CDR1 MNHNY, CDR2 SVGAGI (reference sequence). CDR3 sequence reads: CASSYSVQALAGEQYF. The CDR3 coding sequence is TGTGCCAGCAGTTACTCGGTACAGGCCTTAGCCGGCGAGCAGTACTTC.

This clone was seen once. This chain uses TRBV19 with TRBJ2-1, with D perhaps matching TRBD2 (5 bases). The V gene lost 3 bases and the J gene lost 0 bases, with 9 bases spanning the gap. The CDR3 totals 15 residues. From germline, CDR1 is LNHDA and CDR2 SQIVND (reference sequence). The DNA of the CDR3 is TGTGCCAGTAGTATCGATGAGGGCTCCTACAATGAGCAGTTCTTC. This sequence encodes CASSIDEGSYNEQFF.

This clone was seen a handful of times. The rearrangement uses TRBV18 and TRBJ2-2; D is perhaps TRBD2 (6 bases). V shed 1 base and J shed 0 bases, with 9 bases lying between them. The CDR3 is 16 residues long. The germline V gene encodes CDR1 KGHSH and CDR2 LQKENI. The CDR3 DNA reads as TGTGCCAGCTCACCACTCAGGGACTCGAACACCGGGGAGCTGTTTTTT. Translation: CASSPLRDSNTGELFF.

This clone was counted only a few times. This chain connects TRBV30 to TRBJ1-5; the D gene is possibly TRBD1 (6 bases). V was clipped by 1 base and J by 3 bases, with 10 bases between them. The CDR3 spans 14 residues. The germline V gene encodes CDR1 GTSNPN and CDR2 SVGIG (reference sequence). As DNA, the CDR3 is TGTGCCTGGAGTGGGACAGCCGTCAATCAGCCCCAGCATTTT. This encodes CAWSGTAVNQPQHF.

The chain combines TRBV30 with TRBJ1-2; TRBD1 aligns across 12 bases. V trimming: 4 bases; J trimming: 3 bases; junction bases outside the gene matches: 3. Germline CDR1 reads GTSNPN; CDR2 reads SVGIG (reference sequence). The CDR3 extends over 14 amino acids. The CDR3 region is CAWIGTGGHYGYTF. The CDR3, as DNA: TGTGCCTGGATAGGGACAGGGGGCCACTATGGCTACACCTTC.

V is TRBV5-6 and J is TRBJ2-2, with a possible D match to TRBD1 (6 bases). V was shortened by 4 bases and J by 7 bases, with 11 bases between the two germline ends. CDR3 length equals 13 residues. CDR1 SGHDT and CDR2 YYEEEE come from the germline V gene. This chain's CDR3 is CASSPGQIGELFF. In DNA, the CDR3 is TGTGCCAGCAGCCCCGGACAGATCGGGGAGCTGTTTTTT.

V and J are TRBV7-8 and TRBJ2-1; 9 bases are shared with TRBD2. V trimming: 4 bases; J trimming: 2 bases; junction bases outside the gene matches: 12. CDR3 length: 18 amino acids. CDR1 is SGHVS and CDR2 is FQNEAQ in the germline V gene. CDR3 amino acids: CASSSMGFAGGAYNEQFF. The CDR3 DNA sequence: TGTGCCAGCAGCTCAATGGGGTTTGCGGGGGGGGCCTACAATGAGCAGTTCTTC.

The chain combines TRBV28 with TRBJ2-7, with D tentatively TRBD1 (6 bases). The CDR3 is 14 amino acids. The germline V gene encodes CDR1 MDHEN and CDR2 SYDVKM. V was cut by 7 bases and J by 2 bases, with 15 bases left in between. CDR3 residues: CASTLRGTAYEQYF. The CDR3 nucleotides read TGTGCCAGCACCTTGAGGGGGACCGCCTACGAGCAGTACTTC.

CDR3 residues: CATSRDRVEKLFF. CDR3 bases: TGTGCCACCAGCAGAGACAGGGTTGAAAAACTGTTTTTT. The chain carries TRBV15 and TRBJ1-4; tentatively, D is TRBD1 (5 bases). Trimming cost V 0 bases and J 7 bases, with 6 bases left between them. In germline, CDR1 is LNHNV, CDR2 YYDKDF (reference sequence). CDR3 length equals 13 residues. Full variable domain (rest looked up from reference TRBV15 and TRBJ1-4): DAMVIQNPRYQVTQFGKPVTLSCSQTLNHNVMYWYQQKSSQAPKLLFHYYDKDFNNEADTPDNFQSRRPNTSFCFLDIRSPGLGDTAMYLCATSRDRVEKLFFGSGTQLSVL.

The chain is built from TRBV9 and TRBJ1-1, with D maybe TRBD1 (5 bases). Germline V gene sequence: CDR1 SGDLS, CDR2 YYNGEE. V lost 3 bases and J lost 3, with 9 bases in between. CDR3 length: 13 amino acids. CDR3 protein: CASSEGRDTEAFF. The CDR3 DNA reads TGTGCCAGCAGCGAGGGGAGGGACACTGAAGCTTTCTTT. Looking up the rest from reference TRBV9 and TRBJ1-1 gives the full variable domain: DSGVTQTPKHLITATGQRVTLRCSPRSGDLSVYWYQQSLDQGLQFLIQYYNGEERAKGNILERFSAQQFPDLHSELNLSSLELGDSALYFCASSEGRDTEAFFGQGTRLTVV.

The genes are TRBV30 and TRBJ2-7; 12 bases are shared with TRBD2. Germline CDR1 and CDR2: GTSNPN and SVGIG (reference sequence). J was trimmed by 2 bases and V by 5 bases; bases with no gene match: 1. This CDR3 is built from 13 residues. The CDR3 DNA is TGTGCCTGGGGACTAGCGGGGACCTACGAGCAGTACTTC. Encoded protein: CAWGLAGTYEQYF.

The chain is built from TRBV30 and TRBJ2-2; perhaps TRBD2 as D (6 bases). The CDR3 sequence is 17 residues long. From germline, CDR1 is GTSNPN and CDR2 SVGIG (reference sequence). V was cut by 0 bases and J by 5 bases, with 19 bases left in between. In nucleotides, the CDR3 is TGTGCCTGGAGTGTCTCCCATCAGGAGGGCCGGACCGGGGAGCTGTTTTTT. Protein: CAWSVSHQEGRTGELFF.

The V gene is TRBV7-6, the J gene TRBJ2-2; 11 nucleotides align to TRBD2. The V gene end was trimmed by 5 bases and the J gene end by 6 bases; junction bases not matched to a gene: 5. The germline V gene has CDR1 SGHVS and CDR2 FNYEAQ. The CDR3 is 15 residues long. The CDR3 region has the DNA TGTGCCAGCAGCAAACTAGCGGGAGTCCCCGGGGAGCTGTTTTTT. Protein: CASSKLAGVPGELFF.

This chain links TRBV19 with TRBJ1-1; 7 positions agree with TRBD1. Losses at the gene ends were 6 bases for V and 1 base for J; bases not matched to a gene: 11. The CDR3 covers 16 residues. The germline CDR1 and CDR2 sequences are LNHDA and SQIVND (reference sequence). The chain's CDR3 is CASSTLRGTENTEAFF. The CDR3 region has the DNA TGTGCCAGTAGCACCCTCCGGGGGACAGAGAACACTGAAGCTTTCTTT.

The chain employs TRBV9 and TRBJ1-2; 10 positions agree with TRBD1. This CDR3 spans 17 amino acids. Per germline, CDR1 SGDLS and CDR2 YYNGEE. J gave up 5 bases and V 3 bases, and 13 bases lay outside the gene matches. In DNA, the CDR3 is TGTGCCAGCAGCGCAGGACCGGGACAGGGGATAGGGTATGGCTACACCTTC. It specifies CASSAGPGQGIGYGYTF.